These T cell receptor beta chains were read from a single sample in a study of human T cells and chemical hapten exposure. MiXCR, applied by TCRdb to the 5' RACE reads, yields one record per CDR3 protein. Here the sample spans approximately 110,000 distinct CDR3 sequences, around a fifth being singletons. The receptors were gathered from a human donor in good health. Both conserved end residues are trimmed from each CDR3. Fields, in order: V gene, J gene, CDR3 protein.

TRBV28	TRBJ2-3	ASSLAGKVTDTQY
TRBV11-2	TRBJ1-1	ASSLAVRTLNTEAF
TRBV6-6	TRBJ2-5	ASSYTSSRETQY
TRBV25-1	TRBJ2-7	ASSESVSSYEQY
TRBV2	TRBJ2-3	ASRDVLVTQY
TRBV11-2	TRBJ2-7	ASSLVGPPGEQY
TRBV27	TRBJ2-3	ASSPRLALGTDTQY
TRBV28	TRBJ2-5	ASSEAGGPSGTQY
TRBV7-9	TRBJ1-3	ASSSQGNTIY
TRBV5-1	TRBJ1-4	ASSTTGATNEKLF
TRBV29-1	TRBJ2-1	SVSRTSSYNEQF
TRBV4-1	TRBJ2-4	ASSQNQGVAKNIQY
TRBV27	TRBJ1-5	ASSLGAGWNQPQH
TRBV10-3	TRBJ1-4	ATLGAAGGKLF
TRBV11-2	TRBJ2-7	ASSLDLLDEQY
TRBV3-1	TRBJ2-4	ASSQGVGRNIQY
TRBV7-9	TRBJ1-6	ASSLVGGPNNSPLH
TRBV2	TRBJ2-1	ASSRGLSSNEQF
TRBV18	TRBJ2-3	ASPPFTKVAGDTQY
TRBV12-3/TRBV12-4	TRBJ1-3	ASSLGGHGNTIY
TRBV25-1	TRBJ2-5	ASSEIGTYQETQY
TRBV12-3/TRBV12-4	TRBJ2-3	ASSLAGDTQY
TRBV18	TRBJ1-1	ASSPPAGGANTEAF
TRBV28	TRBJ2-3	ASSLRHRGTDTQY
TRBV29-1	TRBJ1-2	SVEEGRVGYT
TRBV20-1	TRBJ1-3	SARLGSSGNTIY
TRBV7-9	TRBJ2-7	ASSRTGGYEQY
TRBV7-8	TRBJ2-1	ALGLGGGYNEQF
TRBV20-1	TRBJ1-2	SAFSGEGYGYT
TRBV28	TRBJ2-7	ASSSAGRTYEQY